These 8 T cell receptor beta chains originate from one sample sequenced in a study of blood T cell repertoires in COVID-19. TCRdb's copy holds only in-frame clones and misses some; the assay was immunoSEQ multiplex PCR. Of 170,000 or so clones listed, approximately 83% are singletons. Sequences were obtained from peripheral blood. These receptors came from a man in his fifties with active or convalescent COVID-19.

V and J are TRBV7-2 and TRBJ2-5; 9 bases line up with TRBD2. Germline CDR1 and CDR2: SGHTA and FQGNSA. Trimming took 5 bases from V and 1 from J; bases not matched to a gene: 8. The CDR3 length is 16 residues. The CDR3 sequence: CASSPRLADSQETQYF. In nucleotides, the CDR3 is TGTGCCAGCAGCCCGAGACTAGCGGACAGCCAAGAGACCCAGTACTTC.

CDR3 sequence (DNA): TGTGCCAGCAGCTTATATCTGGAAAAACTGTTTTTT. Amino acid sequence: CASSLYLEKLFF. The chain uses TRBV7-9 and TRBJ1-4; D gene unclear. V lost 2 bases to trimming and J lost 8 bases, with 6 bases between them. Looked up from germline, CDR1 is SEHNR and CDR2 is FQNEAQ (reference sequence). The CDR3 is 12 amino acids.

The CDR3 nucleotides are TGCGCCAGCAGCCAAGATGGGACAGGGGGCATCTATGGCTACACCTTC. It translates to CASSQDGTGGIYGYTF. This chain joins TRBV4-1 and TRBJ1-2; 12 bases agree with TRBD1. The V and J ends lost 0 bases and 4 bases, in that order; junction bases with no gene match: 3. CDR3 length: 16 residues. Germline V gene sequence: CDR1 MGHRA, CDR2 YSYEKL.

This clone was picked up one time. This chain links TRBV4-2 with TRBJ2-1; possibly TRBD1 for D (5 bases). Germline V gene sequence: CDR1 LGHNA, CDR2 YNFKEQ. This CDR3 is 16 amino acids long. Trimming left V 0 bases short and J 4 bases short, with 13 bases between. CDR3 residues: CASSQEQGQRYNEQFF. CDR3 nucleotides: TGTGCCAGCAGCCAAGAGCAGGGTCAGAGGTACAATGAGCAGTTCTTC.

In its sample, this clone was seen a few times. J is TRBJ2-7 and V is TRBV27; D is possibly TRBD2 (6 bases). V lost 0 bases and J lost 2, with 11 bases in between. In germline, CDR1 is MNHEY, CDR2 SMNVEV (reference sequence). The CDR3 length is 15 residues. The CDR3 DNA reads TGTGCCAGCAGTTTATCGGGGACTGGTGCCTACGAGCAGTACTTC. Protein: CASSLSGTGAYEQYF.

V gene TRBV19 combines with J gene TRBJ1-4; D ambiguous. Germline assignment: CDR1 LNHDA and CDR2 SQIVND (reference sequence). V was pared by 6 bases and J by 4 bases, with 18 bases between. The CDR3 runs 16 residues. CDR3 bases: TGTGCCAGTAGGGCCACGGTGACACATCATAATGAAAAACTGTTTTTT. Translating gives CASRATVTHHNEKLFF.

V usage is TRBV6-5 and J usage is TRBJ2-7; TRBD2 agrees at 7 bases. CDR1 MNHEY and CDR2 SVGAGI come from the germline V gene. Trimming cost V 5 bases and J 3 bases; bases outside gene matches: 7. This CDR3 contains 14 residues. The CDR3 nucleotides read TGTGCCAGCAGTACGTCCAGGACTAGCTACGAGCAGTACTTC. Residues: CASSTSRTSYEQYF.

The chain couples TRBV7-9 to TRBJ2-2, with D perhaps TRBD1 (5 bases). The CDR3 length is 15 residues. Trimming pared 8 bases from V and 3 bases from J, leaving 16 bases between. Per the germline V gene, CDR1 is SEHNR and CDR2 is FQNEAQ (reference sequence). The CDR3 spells CASPPRASDTGELFF. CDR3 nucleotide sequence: TGTGCCAGCCCCCCCAGGGCTTCAGACACCGGGGAGCTGTTTTTT.